The 29 T cell receptor beta chains presented below share a single source sample, sequenced in a study of immune evolution from preneoplasia to lung adenocarcinoma. Data came from immunoSEQ multiplex PCR; TCRdb stores just in-frame clones and leaves some out. In the table there are about 9,000 clones, more than 60% of which are singletons. The sequencing input was FFPE lung adenocarcinoma in situ tissue. These receptor sequences come from a person aged 60-79 years with lung adenocarcinoma.

Only one count was recorded for this clone. The chain combines TRBV30 with TRBJ1-2; D call uncertain. The CDR3 sequence is 11 residues long. Deletions cut 1 base from V and 5 bases from J, with 5 bases between. Germline lookup yields CDR1 GTSNPN and CDR2 SVGIG (reference sequence). The CDR3 spells CAWSGAYGYTF. CDR3 DNA sequence: TGTGCCTGGAGTGGTGCTTATGGCTACACCTTC.

This clone has just a few counts. This chain connects TRBV11-2 to TRBJ1-6; a weak D match, TRBD1 (5 bases). From germline, CDR1 is SGHAT and CDR2 FQNNGV. There are 16 residues in the CDR3. Trimming stripped 2 bases from V and 4 bases from J, with 12 bases between. The CDR3 nucleotides are TGTGCCAGCAGCTTAATCTTGGGGCAGTATAATTCACCCCTCCACTTT. Translation gives CASSLILGQYNSPLHF. Together with reference TRBV11-2 and TRBJ1-6, the CDR3 gives the full variable domain: EAGVAQSPRYKIIEKRQSVAFWCNPISGHATLYWYQQILGQGPKLLIQFQNNGVVDDSQLPKDRFSAERLKGVDSTLKIQPAKLEDSAVYLCASSLILGQYNSPLHFGNGTRLTVT.

This clone is medium-sized within its sample. V gene TRBV2 combines with J gene TRBJ1-1; TRBD1 agrees at 10 bases. Trimming at V came to 7 bases and at J to 5 bases, leaving 7 bases not matched to a gene. CDR3 size: 14 residues. Germline CDR1 and CDR2: SNHLY and FYNNEI. CDR3: CASMAAGQGTEAFF. The CDR3 DNA is TGTGCCAGCATGGCCGCGGGACAGGGGACTGAAGCTTTCTTT. Full variable domain (remainder filled in from reference TRBV2 and TRBJ1-1): EPEVTQTPSHQVTQMGQEVILRCVPISNHLYFYWYRQILGQKVEFLVSFYNNEISEKSEIFDDQFSVERPDGSNFTLKIRSTKLEDSAMYFCASMAAGQGTEAFFGQGTRLTVV.

V and J are TRBV11-2 and TRBJ1-1; D is perhaps TRBD1 (6 bases). V was cut by 6 bases and J by 0 bases, with 23 bases left in between. This CDR3 is built from 18 residues. Germline V gene lookup returns CDR1 SGHAT and CDR2 FQNNGV. CDR3 in amino acids: CASSSRTGRLPMNTEAFF. CDR3 DNA sequence: TGTGCCAGCAGTTCGAGAACAGGGAGGCTCCCCATGAACACTGAAGCTTTCTTT. Looking up the rest from reference TRBV11-2 and TRBJ1-1 gives the full variable domain: EAGVAQSPRYKIIEKRQSVAFWCNPISGHATLYWYQQILGQGPKLLIQFQNNGVVDDSQLPKDRFSAERLKGVDSTLKIQPAKLEDSAVYLCASSSRTGRLPMNTEAFFGQGTRLTVV.

This chain joins TRBV7-6 and TRBJ1-1; 10 bases are a match to TRBD1. The CDR3 has 14 residues. CDR1 is SGHVS and CDR2 is FNYEAQ in the germline V gene. The trim removed 4 bases at V and 6 bases at J, leaving 5 bases unmatched. DNA for the CDR3: TGTGCCAGCAGCTCCCGGGACAGGGGTGCTGAAGCTTTCTTT. This sequence encodes CASSSRDRGAEAFF.

CDR3 DNA: TGCGCCAGCAGCTTGGAAATAGGGGGTTCCTACAATGAGCAGTTCTTC. It translates to CASSLEIGGSYNEQFF. This chain joins TRBV5-1 and TRBJ2-1, with D maybe TRBD1 (6 bases). There are 16 residues in the CDR3. The germline V gene encodes CDR1 SGHRS and CDR2 YFSETQ. The germline V and J ends were trimmed by 0 bases and 1 base, with 11 bases remaining between them.

This clone was seen a few times. This chain uses TRBV6-5 with TRBJ1-3; possible D gene TRBD1, 6 bases. Germline CDR1 and CDR2: MNHEY and SVGAGI. Trimming left V 3 bases short and J 0 bases short, with 9 bases between. The CDR3 contains 15 residues. For the CDR3, the DNA is TGTGCCAGCAGTTATGGGGGCACCTCTGGAAACACCATATATTTT. Protein: CASSYGGTSGNTIYF.

In its sample, this clone was seen a few times. The chain is built from TRBV7-2 and TRBJ1-2, with unresolved D. Germline V gene sequence: CDR1 SGHTA, CDR2 FQGNSA. The CDR3 consists of 17 residues. V gave up 1 base and J gave up 4 bases, with 19 bases separating them. In DNA form, the CDR3 reads TGTGCCAGCAGCTTAGGAGTAGTAGGGAATAAAGGCTATGGCTACACCTTC. Its protein product is CASSLGVVGNKGYGYTF.

V is TRBV5-8 and J is TRBJ1-2; 9 bases are shared with TRBD1. V shed 4 bases and J 5 bases; nucleotides not matched to a gene: 18. The CDR3 spans 18 residues. Germline V lookup: CDR1 SGHTS, CDR2 YDEGEE. CDR3 in DNA: TGTGCCAGCAGCCTTCCCCTCCGGACAGGGGCTCGGAGATATGGCTACACCTTC. Translated: CASSLPLRTGARRYGYTF.

This clone was seen a handful of times. The chain uses TRBV4-2 and TRBJ2-6, with no clear D. Per germline, CDR1 LGHNA and CDR2 YNFKEQ. The CDR3 contains 16 residues. The germline V and J ends were trimmed by 3 bases and 3 bases, with 12 bases remaining between them. The CDR3 DNA follows: TGTGCCAGCAGCCATCAGGTATGGGGTGGGGCCAACGTCCTGACTTTC. Its protein product is CASSHQVWGGANVLTF.

The table lists this clone with a count of one. The chain joins TRBV10-3 to TRBJ1-4; D possibly corresponds to TRBD1 (5 bases). From germline, CDR1 is ENHRY and CDR2 SYGVKD. Trimming pared 2 bases from V and 7 bases from J, leaving 11 bases between. The CDR3 extends over 14 amino acids. The CDR3 sequence: CAISEPGPLEKLFF. In DNA form, the CDR3 reads TGTGCCATCAGTGAGCCGGGGCCACTTGAAAAACTGTTTTTT.

The V call is TRBV6-5, the J call TRBJ2-7, with TRBD2 as a possible D gene (6 bases). Germline assignment: CDR1 MNHEY and CDR2 SVGAGI. The CDR3 runs 13 residues. The ends were cut back, 6 bases at V and 9 bases at J, with 18 bases in the middle. CDR3 sequence reads: CASSPLTSFGQYF. The CDR3, as DNA: TGTGCCAGCAGCCCCCTGACTAGTTTCGGGCAGTACTTC.

To note about this clone: Other nucleotide sequences from this sample produce the same CDR3. The CDR3 protein is CASSAGPYNSPLHF. CDR3 bases: TGTGCCAGCAGTGCCGGCCCATATAATTCACCCCTCCACTTT. The chain is built from TRBV6-1 and TRBJ1-6; D remains unclear. Germline V CDR1 and CDR2: MNHNS, SASEGT. The CDR3 spans 14 residues. V was trimmed by 4 bases and J by 4 bases, leaving 8 bases between them.

As for this clone: At the DNA level, this CDR3 is encoded by other sequences in the same sample as well. V gene TRBV7-2 combines with J gene TRBJ2-2; 8 positions agree with TRBD2. CDR3 length equals 15 residues. The trim removed 2 bases at V and 5 bases at J, leaving 4 bases unmatched. CDR1 SGHTA and CDR2 FQGNSA come from the germline V gene. The CDR3 is CASSLRGGPTGELFF. The CDR3 DNA sequence: TGTGCCAGCAGCTTACGGGGGGGCCCTACCGGGGAGCTGTTTTTT. The variable domain in full, completed from reference TRBV7-2 and TRBJ2-2, reads GAGVSQSPSNKVTEKGKDVELRCDPISGHTALYWYRQSLGQGLEFLIYFQGNSAPDKSGLPSDRFSAERTGGSVSTLTIQRTQQEDSAVYLCASSLRGGPTGELFFGEGSRLTVL.

The rearrangement uses TRBV6-1 and TRBJ1-1; D unresolved. CDR3 size: 15 residues. CDR1 MNHNS and CDR2 SASEGT come from the germline V gene. V was pared by 2 bases and J by 5 bases, with 15 bases between. As DNA, the CDR3 is TGTGCCAGCAGTGAATCAGCCAGGCTGGGGACTGAAGCTTTCTTT. It translates to CASSESARLGTEAFF.

By sample fraction, this clone is medium-sized. The chain joins TRBV9 to TRBJ1-3; no definite D call. The CDR3 is 17 amino acids. Trimming removed 3 bases at V and 3 bases at J, with 19 bases between. The germline V gene has CDR1 SGDLS and CDR2 YYNGEE. In DNA, the CDR3 is TGTGCCAGCAGCGCCCCTGGTATGGGGTTTCGTGGAAACACCATATATTTT. Protein: CASSAPGMGFRGNTIYF.

CDR3 bases: TGTGCCTGTCTGACAGGTCGCTATGGCTACACCTTC. Translating gives CACLTGRYGYTF. The genes are TRBV30 and TRBJ1-2, with a weak D call TRBD1 (6 bases). The CDR3 is made up of 12 amino acids. V was pared by 6 bases and J by 4 bases, with 12 bases between. Germline V lookup: CDR1 GTSNPN, CDR2 SVGIG (reference sequence).

V and J are TRBV7-8 and TRBJ1-2; D gene ambiguous. Germline V gene data show CDR1 as SGHVS and CDR2 as FQNEAQ. The CDR3 has 14 amino acids. V shed 5 bases and J shed 5 bases, with 15 bases lying between them. In DNA, the CDR3 is TGTGCCAGCAGCCGGGCCCTAGGTTCATATGGCTACACCTTC. Amino acids: CASSRALGSYGYTF.

V and J are TRBV6-5 and TRBJ2-5, with 7 bases that match TRBD2. V shed 2 bases and J 5 bases; nucleotides not matched to a gene: 5. This CDR3 has 14 residues. Germline values: CDR1 MNHEY, CDR2 SVGAGI. As DNA, the CDR3 is TGTGCCAGCAGTTACGGGGGAGCGGGGGAGACCCAGTACTTC. Protein product: CASSYGGAGETQYF.

V is TRBV28 and J is TRBJ1-3; TRBD1 matches at 9 bases. This CDR3 is built from 15 residues. The V segment lost 6 bases and the J segment 4 bases; nucleotides outside the gene matches: 7. CDR1 MDHEN and CDR2 SYDVKM come from the germline V gene. CDR3 in DNA: TGTGCCAGCAGGCCTACAGGGGGCCAGGGAAACACCATATATTTT. This encodes CASRPTGGQGNTIYF. Full variable domain (missing parts from reference TRBV28 and TRBJ1-3): DVKVTQSSRYLVKRTGEKVFLECVQDMDHENMFWYRQDPGLGLRLIYFSYDVKMKEKGDIPEGYSVSREKKERFSLILESASTNQTSMYLCASRPTGGQGNTIYFGEGSWLTVV.

This clone was seen only a few times. The gene calls are TRBV6-5 and TRBJ2-3, with 7 bases aligning to TRBD1. Germline CDR1 and CDR2: MNHEY and SVGAGI. Trimming cost V 4 bases and J 2 bases; bases outside gene matches: 6. The CDR3 is made up of 15 amino acids. The CDR3, as DNA: TGTGCCAGCAGTTGGGGGACAGACTCCACAGATACGCAGTATTTT. Its protein is CASSWGTDSTDTQYF.

The table lists this clone with a count of one. The chain has TRBV5-4 and TRBJ2-4; D gene ambiguous. Trimming shortened V by 4 bases and J by 3 bases, and 14 bases separated the two germline ends. Germline-derived CDR1 and CDR2 are SGHNT and YYREEE (reference sequence). There are 15 residues in the CDR3. CDR3 region: CASSNTADGKNIQYF. DNA of the CDR3: TGTGCCAGCAGCAATACAGCCGATGGCAAAAACATTCAGTACTTC.

The chain employs TRBV2 and TRBJ2-2; possible D gene TRBD1, 5 bases. The CDR3 sequence is 14 residues long. The V gene's germline CDR1 is SNHLY and CDR2 FYNNEI. The V gene lost 7 bases and the J gene lost 5 bases, with 14 bases spanning the gap. The CDR3 DNA follows: TGTGCCAGCAACACACATAGGGGTACCGGGGAGCTGTTTTTT. It specifies CASNTHRGTGELFF.

The V and J genes are TRBV6-6 and TRBJ1-6; D perhaps matches TRBD1 (5 bases). V lost 2 bases to trimming and J lost 8 bases, with 13 bases between them. Germline V gene sequence: CDR1 MNHNY, CDR2 SVGAGI (reference sequence). CDR3 length: 15 residues. The CDR3 DNA reads TGTGCCAGCAGTTACACCTCAGGGACCGATTCACCCCTCCACTTT. Its translation is CASSYTSGTDSPLHF.

The J gene is TRBJ2-2, the V gene TRBV5-1; D could derive from TRBD1 or TRBD2 (6 bases each). The CDR3 totals 13 residues. Trimming removed 4 bases at V and 7 bases at J, with 11 bases between. Germline CDR1 reads SGHRS; CDR2 reads YFSETQ. The CDR3 loop reads CASSPRGHGELFF. The CDR3 coding sequence is TGCGCCAGCAGCCCCCGGGGGCACGGGGAGCTGTTTTTT.

The CDR3 spells CASSLGLAAYTDTQYF. The DNA of the CDR3 is TGTGCCAGCAGCTTAGGACTAGCGGCATACACAGATACGCAGTATTTT. This chain uses TRBV7-8 with TRBJ2-3, with 9 bases identical to TRBD2. V lost 1 base, J lost 2 bases, and 4 bases stayed unmatched. The CDR3 has 16 amino acids. Germline V lookup: CDR1 SGHVS, CDR2 FQNEAQ.

V and J are TRBV5-1 and TRBJ2-1, with a possible D match to TRBD1 (5 bases). This CDR3 contains 15 residues. Trimming stripped 0 bases from V and 0 bases from J, with 7 bases between. The germline V gene has CDR1 SGHRS and CDR2 YFSETQ. CDR3 in DNA: TGCGCCAGCAGCTTGGGCGACAGCTCCTACAATGAGCAGTTCTTC. It encodes CASSLGDSSYNEQFF.

The chain combines TRBV9 with TRBJ1-2; tentatively, D is TRBD1 (6 bases). CDR3 size: 13 residues. V was shortened by 3 bases and J by 0 bases, with 6 bases between the two germline ends. Per germline, CDR1 SGDLS and CDR2 YYNGEE. CDR3 amino acids: CASSEGANYGYTF. CDR3 coding DNA: TGTGCCAGCAGCGAGGGGGCTAACTATGGCTACACCTTC.

The chain employs TRBV29-1 and TRBJ2-3, with 8 positions matching TRBD2. V shed 0 bases and J 1 base; nucleotides not matched to a gene: 3. The germline V gene has CDR1 SQVTM and CDR2 ANQGSEA. The CDR3 consists of 15 residues. The CDR3 region has the DNA TGCAGCGTTGAAGAACTAGCGGAAGGCACAGATACGCAGTATTTT. Protein: CSVEELAEGTDTQYF.